Listed here are 15 T cell receptor beta chains from one sample, sequenced in a study of T cell clonality in common variable immunodeficiency. Sequencing was performed with immunoSEQ multiplex PCR; in TCRdb, only in-frame clones are kept and a portion is missing. The profile covers approximately 45,000 clones, none occurring a single time. Material: peripheral blood mononuclear cells. Every receptor here comes from a person aged 18-69 years in good health.

This clone was counted at least ten times. The sequence runs out 3 residues before the end of the CDR3; the remainder is reconstructed from the germline J gene. This chain uses TRBV19 with TRBJ2-1; D is undetermined. The CDR3 spans 18 residues. The ends were cut back, 5 bases at V and 0 bases at J, with 20 bases in the middle. Germline V gene lookup returns CDR1 LNHDA and CDR2 SQIVND (reference sequence). The sequenced CDR3 bases are TGTGCCAGTAGTGCCTCCCCGAGCGCCCCAAGCTCCTACAATGAG. It yields the protein CASSASPSAPSSYNE. The full CDR3 is CASSASPSAPSSYNEQFF.

This clone was counted a few times. The read ends 3 residues before the CDR3 terminus; that terminus is restored from the germline J gene. This chain links TRBV25-1 with TRBJ2-1, with 8 bases lining up with TRBD1. CDR1 MGHDK and CDR2 SYGVNS come from the germline V gene. The CDR3 sequence is 15 residues long. J was trimmed by 8 bases and V by 3 bases; bases with no gene match: 9. CDR3: CASSDGQGARDEQFF. The covered CDR3 bases are TGTGCCAGCAGTGATGGGCAGGGGGCTAGGGATGAG. Drawing the rest from reference TRBV25-1 and TRBJ2-1, the complete variable domain is EADIYQTPRYLVIGTGKKITLECSQTMGHDKMYWYQQDPGMELHLIHYSYGVNSTEKGDLSSESTVSRIRTEHFPLTLESARPSHTSQYLCASSDGQGARDEQFFGPGTRLTVL.

This clone was found many times. The read stops 3 residues short of the end of the CDR3; the missing end is completed from the germline J gene. The chain carries TRBV12-3 or TRBV12-4 and TRBJ2-3, with 7 bases fitting TRBD2. The CDR3 totals 17 residues. V shed 3 bases, J shed 0 bases, and the junction held 9 bases outside the gene matches. The part of the CDR3 DNA that was read is TGTGCCAGCAGTTTGGTACCCGGGGGGACTAGCACAGATACG. Protein: CASSLVPGGTSTDT. The entire CDR3 is CASSLVPGGTSTDTQYF.

This clone has a count of ten or more. One end of the junction varies from germline; a read error may be responsible. Read coverage stops 3 residues before the CDR3 terminus; the germline J gene supplies the remainder. The chain combines TRBV2 with TRBJ2-2; 10 positions match TRBD2. This CDR3 comprises 14 residues. Germline CDR1 reads SNHLY; CDR2 reads FYNNEI. The CDR3 here is CASSWTSGTEELFF. The part of the CDR3 DNA that was read is TGTGCCAGCAGCTGGACTAGCGGCACCGAGGAG.

This clone was seen ten or more times. Read coverage stops 3 residues before the CDR3 terminus; the germline J gene supplies the remainder. V is TRBV5-1 and J is TRBJ1-1; 7 bases fit TRBD1. The CDR3 runs to 14 residues. CDR1 and CDR2 (germline): SGHRS, YFSETQ. The V segment lost 3 bases and the J segment 5 bases; nucleotides outside the gene matches: 7. CDR3 loop: CASSSLTGRTEAFF. The CDR3 DNA, read in part, is TGCGCCAGCAGCTCCTTGACAGGGAGGACTGAA.

The sample holds many counts of this clone. Sequencing ends 3 residues short of the CDR3 end; the germline J gene provides the rest. V is TRBV20-1 and J is TRBJ2-7; TRBD2 aligns across 8 bases. Trimming cost V 6 bases and J 6 bases; bases outside gene matches: 7. Germline CDR1 DFQATT, CDR2 SNEGSKA (reference sequence). This CDR3 region has 12 residues. CDR3 region: CSARAGAGEQYF. CDR3 bases read: TGCAGTGCCCGAGCGGGAGCGGGCGAG.

This clone has ten or more counts. Coverage ceases 3 residues before the CDR3 finishes, and the germline J gene fills in the end. The chain links TRBV30 to TRBJ2-7, with 9 bases matching TRBD2. The CDR3 is 15 amino acids. Germline V gene sequence: CDR1 GTSNPN, CDR2 SVGIG (reference sequence). The ends lost 2 bases at V and 0 bases at J; junction bases unmatched: 5. The CDR3 here is CAWSRGSGSSYEQYF. CDR3 DNA (partial): TGTGCCTGGAGTAGAGGTAGCGGGAGCTCCTACGAG. Drawing the rest from reference TRBV30 and TRBJ2-7, the complete variable domain is SQTIHQWPATLVQPVGSPLSLECTVEGTSNPNLYWYRQAAGRGLQLLFYSVGIGQISSEVPQNLSASRPQDRQFILSSKKLLLSDSGFYLCAWSRGSGSSYEQYFGPGTRLTVT.

This clone was seen many times. The read terminates 3 residues ahead of where the CDR3 ends, so the germline J gene completes it. The V call is TRBV7-2, the J call TRBJ1-6; 8 bases match TRBD1. V trimming: 8 bases; J trimming: 4 bases; junction bases outside the gene matches: 1. CDR3 length: 13 residues. The germline gives CDR1 SGHTA, CDR2 FQGNSA. The DNA read from the CDR3 is TGTGCCAGCCGGGACAGGTATAATTCACCC. Translated: CASRDRYNSP. From start to end, the CDR3 is CASRDRYNSPLHF. Full variable domain (remainder filled in from reference TRBV7-2 and TRBJ1-6): GAGVSQSPSNKVTEKGKDVELRCDPISGHTALYWYRQSLGQGLEFLIYFQGNSAPDKSGLPSDRFSAERTGGSVSTLTIQRTQQEDSAVYLCASRDRYNSPLHFGNGTRLTVT.

The sample holds many counts of this clone. Read data end 3 residues before the CDR3 end; the end is taken from the germline J gene. The chain employs TRBV7-7 and TRBJ2-2; 8 bases are a match to TRBD1. The trim removed 5 bases at V and 1 base at J, leaving 3 bases unmatched. The CDR3 has 15 amino acids. Germline V lookup: CDR1 SSHAT, CDR2 FNYEAQ (reference sequence). CDR3 DNA, as far as it was read: TGTGCCAGCAGCCAAGGACAGGGGAACACCGGGGAG. This translates into CASSQGQGNTGE. The CDR3 in full is CASSQGQGNTGELFF.

In this sample, this clone turned up many times. The read falls 3 residues short of the CDR3 end, and the missing part is taken from the germline J gene. The chain links TRBV5-4 to TRBJ2-1; the match to TRBD1 covers 10 bases. J was trimmed by 9 bases and V by 5 bases; bases with no gene match: 8. CDR3 size: 14 residues. In germline, CDR1 is SGHNT, CDR2 YYREEE (reference sequence). Incomplete CDR3 DNA: TGTGCCAGCAGGTGGACAGGGGGAGAGGGTGAG. Residues: CASRWTGGEGE. The entire CDR3 reads CASRWTGGEGEQFF. The variable domain in full, with the rest retrieved from reference TRBV5-4 and TRBJ2-1, is ETGVTQSPTHLIKTRGQQVTLRCSSQSGHNTVSWYQQALGQGPQFIFQYYREEENGRGNFPPRFSGLQFPNYSSELNVNALELDDSALYLCASRWTGGEGEQFFGPGTRLTVL.

This clone was counted at least ten times. Sequencing ends 3 residues short of the CDR3 end; the germline J gene provides the rest. The chain is built from TRBV20-1 and TRBJ2-1; 10 bases map to TRBD2. The CDR3 sequence is 15 residues long. Germline V lookup: CDR1 DFQATT, CDR2 SNEGSKA (reference sequence). V lost 5 bases, J lost 5 bases, and 9 bases stayed unmatched. CDR3 bases read: TGCAGTGCTGGGGGGACTAGCGCCCGCAACAATGAG. It yields the protein CSAGGTSARNNE. The CDR3, in full, reads CSAGGTSARNNEQFF.

This clone was detected many times. The read ends 3 residues before the CDR3 terminus; that terminus is restored from the germline J gene. The rearrangement links TRBV19 to TRBJ2-2; 9 nucleotides line up with TRBD1. Germline lookup yields CDR1 LNHDA and CDR2 SQIVND (reference sequence). Trimming at V came to 5 bases and at J to 3 bases, leaving 7 bases not matched to a gene. This CDR3 is 16 amino acids long. The CDR3 loop is CASSPQTGGHTGELFF. CDR3 DNA (partial): TGTGCCAGTAGTCCCCAGACAGGGGGACACACCGGGGAG.

A note on this clone: The read falls 3 residues short of the CDR3 end, and the missing part is taken from the germline J gene. This rearrangement joins TRBV29-1 to TRBJ2-1; a possible D gene is TRBD2 (6 bases). Deletions cut 6 bases from V and 1 base from J, with 19 bases between. The CDR3 is made up of 16 amino acids. CDR1 SQVTM and CDR2 ANQGSEA come from the germline V gene. This chain's CDR3 is CSVASGASVSYNEQFF. Incomplete CDR3 DNA: TGCAGCGTCGCCAGCGGAGCTAGCGTGTCCTACAATGAG.

Concerning this clone: The sequenced fragment ends 3 residues before the CDR3 boundary, so the rest is inferred from the germline J gene. The chain combines TRBV6-4 with TRBJ2-7, with 7 positions matching TRBD2. The junction had 8 bases not matched to a gene; V was cut back by 9 bases and J by 0 bases. CDR3 length: 14 amino acids. CDR1 MRHNA and CDR2 SNTAGT come from the germline V gene. The part of the CDR3 DNA that was read is TGTGCCAGGCCGGAGCGGGGCAGCTCCTACGAG. This gives the protein CARPERGSSYE. The entire CDR3 is CARPERGSSYEQYF.

This clone occurred many times. Coverage ceases 3 residues before the CDR3 finishes, and the germline J gene fills in the end. This rearrangement joins TRBV20-1 to TRBJ1-1, with D perhaps TRBD1 (5 bases). Germline lookup yields CDR1 DFQATT and CDR2 SNEGSKA (reference sequence). The CDR3 spans 13 residues. CDR3 loop: CSAEDTRNTEAFF. Partial CDR3 DNA: TGCAGCGCCGAGGACACCAGGAACACTGAA.